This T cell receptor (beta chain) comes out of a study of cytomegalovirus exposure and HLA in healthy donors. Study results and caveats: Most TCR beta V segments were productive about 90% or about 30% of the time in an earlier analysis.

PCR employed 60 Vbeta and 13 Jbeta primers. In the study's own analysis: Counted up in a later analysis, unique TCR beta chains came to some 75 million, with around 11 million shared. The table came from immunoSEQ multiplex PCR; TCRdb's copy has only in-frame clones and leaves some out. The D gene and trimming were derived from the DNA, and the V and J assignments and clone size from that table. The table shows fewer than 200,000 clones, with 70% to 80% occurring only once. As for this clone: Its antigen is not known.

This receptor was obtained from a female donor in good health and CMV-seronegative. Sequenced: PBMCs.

The CDR3 loop reads CASSYNRDTQYF. In DNA, the CDR3 is TGCGCCAGCAGCTACAACCGAGATACGCAGTATTTT. The J gene is TRBJ2-3, the V gene TRBV5-1; D uncertain. CDR3 length: 12 residues. The germline gives CDR1 SGHRS, CDR2 YFSETQ. Trimming removed 3 bases at V and 5 bases at J, with 7 bases between.